This T cell receptor beta chain was profiled in a study of blood T cell repertoires in COVID-19. Looking at the study overall: COVID-19 samples from acute and convalescent phases originated in the United States, Italy and Spain. T cells, B-cell-depleted T cells, or PBMCs provided the cDNA or gDNA that served as material.

Germline loops: CDR1 SGDLS, CDR2 YYNGEE. CDR3 length: 15 amino acids. Trimming pared 4 bases from V and 0 bases from J, leaving 10 bases between. Here immunoSEQ multiplex PCR was the method, and the copy in TCRdb shows in-frame clones only, minus some. This table holds some 490,000 clones, around 85% found once. The specimen was peripheral blood. This sequence originates from a human donor in a cohort sampled during active COVID-19. The genes are TRBV9 and TRBJ2-2; weak D call: TRBD1 (6 bases). In nucleotides, the CDR3 is TGTGCCAGCAGCTCCTCAGGGGCGAACACCGGGGAGCTGTTTTTT. It yields the protein CASSSSGANTGELFF. The complete variable domain, with remaining parts taken from reference TRBV9 and TRBJ2-2, reads DSGVTQTPKHLITATGQRVTLRCSPRSGDLSVYWYQQSLDQGLQFLIQYYNGEERAKGNILERFSAQQFPDLHSELNLSSLELGDSALYFCASSSSGANTGELFFGEGSRLTVL.